This T cell receptor beta chain was documented in a study of T-cell reconstitution after alpha-beta-depleted transplantation in children. Many counts were recorded for this clonotype. The TCRbeta library was prepared with unique molecular identifiers. TCRdb itself ran the PCR reads through MiXCR, one entry per CDR3 protein. The table shows around 380,000 distinct CDR3 sequences, with about a tenth occurring only once. The sample here was PBMCs from the stem cell graft donor, taken from the stem cell graft. This receptor was obtained from a human donor who donated a stem cell graft to a child with acute myeloid leukemia.

DNA of the CDR3: TGCAGTGCGCCCCCGTCGGGAAGGACCGGGGAGCTGTTTTTT. Translation: CSAPPSGRTGELFF. V usage is TRBV20-1 and J usage is TRBJ2-2; tentatively, D is TRBD2 (5 bases). Looked up from germline, CDR1 is DFQATT and CDR2 is SNEGSKA (reference sequence). V lost 6 bases and J lost 5, with 16 bases in between. The CDR3 extends over 14 amino acids.